This T cell receptor beta chain was sequenced during a study of monozygotic twins with cystic fibrosis. Study conclusions and caveats: Unrelated CF individuals shared fewer identical clonotypes than monozygotic CF twins. The repertoire was suggested to be naive-dominated, clonality median about 0.0095.

Sequencing was performed with immunoSEQ multiplex PCR; in TCRdb, only in-frame clones are kept and a portion is missing. The sample holds tens of thousands of clones, over 75% seen once. In regard to this clone: The antigen is undetermined.

Germline CDR1 is LNHDA and CDR2 is SQIVND (reference sequence). This CDR3 is 15 amino acids long. The junction had 11 bases not matched to a gene; V was cut back by 5 bases and J by 7 bases. V gene TRBV19 combines with J gene TRBJ1-1; 9 bases match TRBD1. The TCR originated in a girl between 2 and 10 years old with cystic fibrosis. The sequenced material came from blood. The CDR3 nucleotides read TGTGCCAGTAGTGACAGGGGGATCGGGCGAAATGAAGCTTTCTTT. Amino acids: CASSDRGIGRNEAFF.